This T cell receptor beta chain came from a study of blood T cell repertoires in COVID-19. Study-level information: COVID-19 samples from acute and convalescent phases originated in the United States, Italy and Spain. PBMCs, B-cell-depleted T cells, or T cells provided the cDNA or gDNA that made up the material.

The germline CDR1 and CDR2 sequences are SEHNR and FQNEAQ (reference sequence). Trimming cost V 1 base and J 2 bases, with 6 bases left between them. The CDR3 sequence is 14 residues long. Patients of the Seattle cohort, enrolled during active infection, were followed longitudinally. This clone came up a few times. Repertoires were generated with immunoSEQ multiplex PCR, while TCRdb's copy carries only in-frame clones and drops some. The sample has roughly 410,000 clones, 80% to 90% seen once. The chain joins TRBV7-9 to TRBJ1-5, with D uncertain. The sequence came from a woman aged 55-69 years with COVID-19, enrolled during active disease. Sequenced sample: peripheral blood. The CDR3 reads CASSLDQGNQPQHF. DNA of the CDR3: TGTGCCAGCAGCTTAGACCAGGGCAATCAGCCCCAGCATTTT. Drawing the rest from reference TRBV7-9 and TRBJ1-5, the complete variable domain is DTGVSQNPRHKITKRGQNVTFRCDPISEHNRLYWYRQTLGQGPEFLTYFQNEAQLEKSRLLSDRFSAERPKGSFSTLEIQRTEQGDSAMYLCASSLDQGNQPQHFGDGTRLSIL.